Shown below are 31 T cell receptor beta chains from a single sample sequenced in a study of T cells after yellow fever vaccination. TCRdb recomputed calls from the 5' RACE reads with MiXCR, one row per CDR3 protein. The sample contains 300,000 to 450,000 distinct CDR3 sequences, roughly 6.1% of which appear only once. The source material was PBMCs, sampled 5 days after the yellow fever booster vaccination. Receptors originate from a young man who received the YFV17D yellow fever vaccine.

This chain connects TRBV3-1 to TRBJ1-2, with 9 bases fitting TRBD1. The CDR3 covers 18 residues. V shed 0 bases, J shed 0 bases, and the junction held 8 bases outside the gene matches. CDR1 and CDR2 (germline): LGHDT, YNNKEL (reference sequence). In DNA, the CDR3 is TGTGCCAGCAGCCAAGATCCGGGGACAGGGTCAACTAACTATGGCTACACCTTC. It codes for CASSQDPGTGSTNYGYTF.

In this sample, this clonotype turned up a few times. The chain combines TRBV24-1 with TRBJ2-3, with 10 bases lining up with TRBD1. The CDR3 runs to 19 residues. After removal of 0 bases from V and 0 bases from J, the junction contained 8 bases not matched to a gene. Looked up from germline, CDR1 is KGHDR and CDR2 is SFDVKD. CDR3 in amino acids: CATSDLPDRGDESTDTQYF. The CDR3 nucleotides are TGTGCCACCAGTGATTTGCCGGACAGGGGGGATGAAAGCACAGATACGCAGTATTTT.

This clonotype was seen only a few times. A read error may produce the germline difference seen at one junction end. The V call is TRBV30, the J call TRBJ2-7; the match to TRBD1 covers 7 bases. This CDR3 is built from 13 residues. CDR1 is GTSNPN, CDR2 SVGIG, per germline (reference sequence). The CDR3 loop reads CAWSVLSTGYGVF. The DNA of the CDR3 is TGTGCCTGGAGTGTTTTATCGACAGGGTACGGCGTCTTC.

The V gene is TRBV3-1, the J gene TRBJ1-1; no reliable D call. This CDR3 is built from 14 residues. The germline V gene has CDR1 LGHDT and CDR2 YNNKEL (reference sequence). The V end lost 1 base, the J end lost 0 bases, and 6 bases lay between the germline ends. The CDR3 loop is CASSQVFLNTEAFF. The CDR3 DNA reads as TGTGCCAGCAGCCAAGTCTTCTTGAACACTGAAGCTTTCTTT. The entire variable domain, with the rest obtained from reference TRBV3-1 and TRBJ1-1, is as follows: DTAVSQTPKYLVTQMGNDKSIKCEQNLGHDTMYWYKQDSKKFLKIMFSYNNKELIINETVPNRFSPKSPDKAHLNLHINSLELGDSAVYFCASSQVFLNTEAFFGQGTRLTVV.

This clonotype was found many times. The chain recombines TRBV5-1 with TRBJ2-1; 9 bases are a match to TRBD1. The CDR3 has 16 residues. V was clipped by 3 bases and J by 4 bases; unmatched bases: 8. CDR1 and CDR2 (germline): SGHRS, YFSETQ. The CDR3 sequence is CASSSGNRGPYNEQFF. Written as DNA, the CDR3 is TGCGCCAGCAGCTCCGGCAACAGGGGGCCTTACAATGAGCAGTTCTTC.

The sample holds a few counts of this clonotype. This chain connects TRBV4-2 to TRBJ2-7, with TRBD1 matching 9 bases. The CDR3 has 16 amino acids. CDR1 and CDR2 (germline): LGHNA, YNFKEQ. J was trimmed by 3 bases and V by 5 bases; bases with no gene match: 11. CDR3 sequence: CASSTSTGGSNYEQYF. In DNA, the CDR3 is TGTGCCAGCAGCACCTCCACAGGGGGCTCAAACTACGAGCAGTACTTC.

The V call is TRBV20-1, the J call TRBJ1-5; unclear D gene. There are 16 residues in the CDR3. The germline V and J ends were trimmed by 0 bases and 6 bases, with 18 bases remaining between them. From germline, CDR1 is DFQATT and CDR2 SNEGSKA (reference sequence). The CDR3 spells CSARDARTDPRQPQHF. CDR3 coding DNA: TGCAGTGCTAGAGATGCTCGGACGGACCCTCGTCAGCCCCAGCATTTT.

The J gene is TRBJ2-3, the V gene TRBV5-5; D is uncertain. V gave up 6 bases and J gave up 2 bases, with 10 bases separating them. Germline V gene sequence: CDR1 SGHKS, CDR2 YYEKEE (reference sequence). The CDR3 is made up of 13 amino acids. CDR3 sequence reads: CASNPGLTDTQYF. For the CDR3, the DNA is TGTGCCAGCAACCCTGGGCTCACAGATACGCAGTATTTT. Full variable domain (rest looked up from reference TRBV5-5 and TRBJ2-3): DAGVTQSPTHLIKTRGQQVTLRCSPISGHKSVSWYQQVLGQGPQFIFQYYEKEERGRGNFPDRFSARQFPNYSSELNVNALLLGDSALYLCASNPGLTDTQYFGPGTRLTVL.

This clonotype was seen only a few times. The CDR3 DNA reads TGCAGCGCTACCACAGGGGGCGTTGGCAATCAGCCCCAGCATTTT. Residues: CSATTGGVGNQPQHF. The chain is built from TRBV29-1 and TRBJ1-5; 9 bases align to TRBD1. From germline, CDR1 is SQVTM and CDR2 ANQGSEA. Unmatched junction bases numbered 9, after V lost 7 bases and J lost 2 bases. The CDR3 extends over 15 amino acids.

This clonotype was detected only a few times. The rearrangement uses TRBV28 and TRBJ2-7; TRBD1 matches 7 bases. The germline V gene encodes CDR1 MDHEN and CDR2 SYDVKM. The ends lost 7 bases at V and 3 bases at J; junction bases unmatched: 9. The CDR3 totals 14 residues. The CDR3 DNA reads TGTGCCAGCACCATAGACAGGGTAAACTACGAGCAGTACTTC. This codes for CASTIDRVNYEQYF. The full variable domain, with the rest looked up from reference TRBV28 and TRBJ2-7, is DVKVTQSSRYLVKRTGEKVFLECVQDMDHENMFWYRQDPGLGLRLIYFSYDVKMKEKGDIPEGYSVSREKKERFSLILESASTNQTSMYLCASTIDRVNYEQYFGPGTRLTVT.

The CDR3 loop reads CSATGLETQYF. The CDR3 DNA is TGCAGCGCGACCGGGCTAGAGACCCAGTACTTC. The V gene is TRBV29-1, the J gene TRBJ2-5; D remains unclear. Germline V CDR1 and CDR2: SQVTM, ANQGSEA. The CDR3 loop spans 11 amino acids. V was clipped by 7 bases and J by 4 bases, with 10 bases between them.

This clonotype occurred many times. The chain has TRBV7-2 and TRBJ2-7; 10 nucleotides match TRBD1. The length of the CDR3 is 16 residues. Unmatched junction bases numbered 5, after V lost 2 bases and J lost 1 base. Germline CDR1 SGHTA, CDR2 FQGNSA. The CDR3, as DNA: TGTGCCAGCAGCTTAACAGGGGGACAGGGGTCCTACGAGCAGTACTTC. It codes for CASSLTGGQGSYEQYF. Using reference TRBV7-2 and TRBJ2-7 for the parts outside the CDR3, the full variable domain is GAGVSQSPSNKVTEKGKDVELRCDPISGHTALYWYRQSLGQGLEFLIYFQGNSAPDKSGLPSDRFSAERTGGSVSTLTIQRTQQEDSAVYLCASSLTGGQGSYEQYFGPGTRLTVT.

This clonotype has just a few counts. The CDR3 DNA reads TGCAGTGCTCAGGGACTAGCGGGGTACTACGAGCAGTACTTC. Its translation: CSAQGLAGYYEQYF. V usage is TRBV20-1 and J usage is TRBJ2-7; TRBD2 agrees at 13 bases. The CDR3 is 14 residues long. The germline V gene encodes CDR1 DFQATT and CDR2 SNEGSKA (reference sequence). The V gene end was trimmed by 5 bases and the J gene end by 3 bases; junction bases not matched to a gene: 4.

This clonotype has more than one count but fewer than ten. This chain's CDR3 is CASSQVQGGPYEQYF. CDR3 sequence (DNA): TGCGCCAGCAGCCAAGTCCAAGGTGGTCCCTACGAGCAGTACTTC. The rearrangement links TRBV4-3 to TRBJ2-7; D is unclear. Per the germline V gene, CDR1 is LGHNA and CDR2 is YSLEER. The CDR3 loop spans 15 amino acids. Trimming shortened V by 1 base and J by 2 bases, and 12 bases separated the two germline ends.

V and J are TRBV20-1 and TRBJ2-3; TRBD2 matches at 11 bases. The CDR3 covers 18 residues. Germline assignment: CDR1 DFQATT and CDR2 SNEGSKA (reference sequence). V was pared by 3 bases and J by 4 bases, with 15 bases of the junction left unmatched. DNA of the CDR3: TGCAGTGCTAGTCCTTTAGCGGGAGGGCCTCGGGGGTCAGATACGCAGTATTTT. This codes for CSASPLAGGPRGSDTQYF.

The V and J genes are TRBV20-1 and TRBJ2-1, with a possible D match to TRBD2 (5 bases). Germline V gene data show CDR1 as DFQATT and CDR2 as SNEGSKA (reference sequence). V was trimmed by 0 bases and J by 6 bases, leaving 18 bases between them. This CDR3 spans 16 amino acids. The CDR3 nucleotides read TGCAGTGCTAGAGATTCCCGACTACCCCTGGGCAATGAGCAGTTCTTC. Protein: CSARDSRLPLGNEQFF.

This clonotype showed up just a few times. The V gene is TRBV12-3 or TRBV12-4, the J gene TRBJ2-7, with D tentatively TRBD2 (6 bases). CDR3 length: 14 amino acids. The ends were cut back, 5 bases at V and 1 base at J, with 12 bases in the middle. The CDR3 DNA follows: TGTGCCAGCAGTACTCGACTAGGATCCTACGAGCAGTACTTC. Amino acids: CASSTRLGSYEQYF.

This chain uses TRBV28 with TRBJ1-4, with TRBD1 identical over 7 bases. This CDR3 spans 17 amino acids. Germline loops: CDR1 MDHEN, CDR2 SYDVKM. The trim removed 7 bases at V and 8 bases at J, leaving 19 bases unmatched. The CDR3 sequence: CASTAPHGTAEEEKLFF. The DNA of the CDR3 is TGTGCCAGCACCGCCCCCCACGGGACAGCAGAGGAGGAAAAACTGTTTTTT.

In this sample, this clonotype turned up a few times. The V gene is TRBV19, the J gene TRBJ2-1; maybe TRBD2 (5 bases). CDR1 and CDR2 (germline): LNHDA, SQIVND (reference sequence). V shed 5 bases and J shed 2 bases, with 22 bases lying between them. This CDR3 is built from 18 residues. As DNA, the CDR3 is TGTGCCAGTAGTCACCCAGCTCCGATTAGCGCCCCCTACAATGAGCAGTTCTTC. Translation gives CASSHPAPISAPYNEQFF. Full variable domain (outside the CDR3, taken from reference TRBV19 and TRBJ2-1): DGGITQSPKYLFRKEGQNVTLSCEQNLNHDAMYWYRQDPGQGLRLIYYSQIVNDFQKGDIAEGYSVSREKKESFPLTVTSAQKNPTAFYLCASSHPAPISAPYNEQFFGPGTRLTVL.

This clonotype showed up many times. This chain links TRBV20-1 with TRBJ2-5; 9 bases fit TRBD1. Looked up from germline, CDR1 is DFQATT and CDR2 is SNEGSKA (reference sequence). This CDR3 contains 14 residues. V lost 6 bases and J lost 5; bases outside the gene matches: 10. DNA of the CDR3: TGCAGTGCCCCAAGACAGGGGGGTCGGGAGACCCAGTACTTC. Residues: CSAPRQGGRETQYF.

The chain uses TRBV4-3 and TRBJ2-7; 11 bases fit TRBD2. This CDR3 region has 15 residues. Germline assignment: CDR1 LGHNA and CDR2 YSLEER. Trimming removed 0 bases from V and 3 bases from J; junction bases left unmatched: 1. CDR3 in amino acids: CASSQELAGVYEQYF. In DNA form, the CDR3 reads TGCGCCAGCAGCCAAGAACTAGCGGGAGTCTACGAGCAGTACTTC.

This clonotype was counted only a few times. CDR3 coding DNA: TGTGCCAGCAGTTCACGGGCGAGAGAGACCCAGTACTTC. It is translated as CASSSRARETQYF. The J gene is TRBJ2-5, the V gene TRBV2, with no clear D. The V gene's germline CDR1 is SNHLY and CDR2 FYNNEI. The CDR3 is 13 residues long. V shed 5 bases and J shed 4 bases, with 11 bases lying between them.

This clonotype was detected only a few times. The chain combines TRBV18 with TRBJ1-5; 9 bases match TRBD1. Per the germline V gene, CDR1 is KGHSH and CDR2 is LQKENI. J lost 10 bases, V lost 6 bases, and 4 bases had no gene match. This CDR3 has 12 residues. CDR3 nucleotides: TGTGCCAGCTCGGACAGGGGAGGACCCCAGCATTTT. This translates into CASSDRGGPQHF.

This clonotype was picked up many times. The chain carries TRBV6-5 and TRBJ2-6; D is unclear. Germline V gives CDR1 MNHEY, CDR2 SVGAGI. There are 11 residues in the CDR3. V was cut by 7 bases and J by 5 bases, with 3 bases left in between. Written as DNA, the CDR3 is TGTGCCAGCAAGTGGGCCAACGTCCTGACTTTC. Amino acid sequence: CASKWANVLTF.

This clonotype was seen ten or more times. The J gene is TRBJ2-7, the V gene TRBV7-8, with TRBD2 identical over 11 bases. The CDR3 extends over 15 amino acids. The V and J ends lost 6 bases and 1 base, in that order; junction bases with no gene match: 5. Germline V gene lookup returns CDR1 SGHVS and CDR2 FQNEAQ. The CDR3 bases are TGTGCCAGCAGACTAGCGGGAGAAGTTTCCTACGAGCAGTACTTC. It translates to CASRLAGEVSYEQYF.

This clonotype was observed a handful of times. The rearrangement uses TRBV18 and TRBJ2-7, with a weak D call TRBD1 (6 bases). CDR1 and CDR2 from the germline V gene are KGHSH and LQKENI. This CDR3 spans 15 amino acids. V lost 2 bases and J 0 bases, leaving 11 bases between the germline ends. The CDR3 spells CASSPGTGHSYEQYF. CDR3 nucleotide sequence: TGTGCCAGCTCACCAGGGACGGGACACTCCTACGAGCAGTACTTC.

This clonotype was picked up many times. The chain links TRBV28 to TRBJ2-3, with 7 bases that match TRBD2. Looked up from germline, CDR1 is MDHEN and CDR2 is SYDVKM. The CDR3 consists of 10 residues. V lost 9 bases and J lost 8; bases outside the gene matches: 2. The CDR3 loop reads CASGTTTQYF. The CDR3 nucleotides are TGTGCCAGTGGGACTACTACGCAGTATTTT.

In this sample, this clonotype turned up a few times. The CDR3 protein is CASSLERGNEQFF. The CDR3 bases are TGTGCCAGCAGCTTGGAACGAGGCAATGAGCAGTTCTTC. The V call is TRBV5-5, the J call TRBJ2-1; D is ambiguous. The CDR3 has 13 amino acids. Germline CDR1 and CDR2: SGHKS and YYEKEE (reference sequence). V lost 0 bases and J lost 6, with 7 bases in between.

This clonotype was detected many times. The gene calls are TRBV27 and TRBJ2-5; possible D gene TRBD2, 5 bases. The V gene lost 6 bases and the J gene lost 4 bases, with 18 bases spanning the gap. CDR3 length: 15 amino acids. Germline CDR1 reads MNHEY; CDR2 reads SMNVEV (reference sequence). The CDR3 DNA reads TGTGCCAGCAGCCCCGGGGTAGGGCGTGGAGAGACCCAGTACTTC. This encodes CASSPGVGRGETQYF.

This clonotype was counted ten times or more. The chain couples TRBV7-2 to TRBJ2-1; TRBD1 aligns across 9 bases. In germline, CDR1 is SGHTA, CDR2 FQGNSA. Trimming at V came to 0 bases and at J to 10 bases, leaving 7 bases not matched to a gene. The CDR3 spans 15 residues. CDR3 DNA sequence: TGTGCCAGCAGCTTAGCACCCGGGACAGGGTACGAGCAGTTCTTC. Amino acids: CASSLAPGTGYEQFF.

The CDR3 nucleotides are TGCGCCAGCAGCTTGCTCCCGGGGGTACGCACCGGGGAGCTGTTTTTT. Encoded protein: CASSLLPGVRTGELFF. The chain carries TRBV5-1 and TRBJ2-2, with a possible D match to TRBD2 (6 bases). Germline CDR1 SGHRS, CDR2 YFSETQ. Trimming took off 1 base at V and 4 bases at J, with 14 bases between the two ends. CDR3 length: 16 amino acids.